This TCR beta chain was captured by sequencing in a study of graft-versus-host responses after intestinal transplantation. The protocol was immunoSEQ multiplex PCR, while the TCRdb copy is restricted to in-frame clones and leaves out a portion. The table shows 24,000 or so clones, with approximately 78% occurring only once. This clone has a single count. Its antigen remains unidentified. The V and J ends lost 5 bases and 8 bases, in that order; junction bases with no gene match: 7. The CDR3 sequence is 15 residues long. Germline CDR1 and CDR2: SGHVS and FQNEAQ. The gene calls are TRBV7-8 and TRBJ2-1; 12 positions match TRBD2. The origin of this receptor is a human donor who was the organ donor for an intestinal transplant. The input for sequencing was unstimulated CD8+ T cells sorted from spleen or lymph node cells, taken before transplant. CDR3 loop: CASSVLAGGRDEQFF. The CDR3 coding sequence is TGTGCCAGCAGCGTACTAGCGGGGGGTCGGGATGAGCAGTTCTTC.